This TCR beta chain was recovered during a study of blood T cells in healthy people across ages. Study-level results: It was found that TCR beta diversity correlated strongly with the percentage of naive T cells.

Collection of 8.5 to 10 milliliters of peripheral blood was performed for each donor. Primers used in a second PCR of about 6 to 11 cycles were a sample-barcoded 5' primer and a J-beta primer mix. MiXCR, run by TCRdb on the 5' RACE reads, gives a single entry per CDR3 protein. The sample records 800,000 to 950,000 distinct CDR3 sequences, 40% to 60% being singletons. The CDR3 has 13 amino acids. CDR1 and CDR2 from the germline V gene are LGHNA and YNFKEQ. V was pared by 1 base and J by 5 bases, with 8 bases between. This clonotype was counted a few times. Its target is unknown. The material sequenced was blood. This sequence was found in a man aged 30 to 39 in good health. The J gene is TRBJ1-1, the V gene TRBV4-2; D call uncertain. The CDR3 DNA reads TGTGCCAGCAGCCAAGCGAGAGAAACTGAAGCTTTCTTT. Its protein product is CASSQARETEAFF.